Sequencing of this T cell receptor (beta chain) was carried out in a study of cytomegalovirus exposure and HLA in healthy donors. Study results and caveats: A later analysis revealed that TCR association rates differed between HLA loci, peaking at DRB1 and bottoming out at HLA-C. Cytomegalovirus status was reportedly diagnosed by the classifier with high specificity and sensitivity. Indistinguishable V segments, including TRBV6-2 and TRBV6-3, were excluded.

About this clone itself: Its specificity is not known.

In the PCR, 60 Vbeta and 13 Jbeta primers were used. Sequencing used immunoSEQ multiplex PCR; TCRdb keeps in-frame clones, though not all of them. There are some 150,000 clones in the sample; roughly 85% occur only once, and 2% to 2.5% lies in the top ten. The junction had 15 bases not matched to a gene; V was cut back by 5 bases and J by 7 bases. From germline, CDR1 is SNHLY and CDR2 FYNNEI. The CDR3 covers 16 residues. Sequencing was performed on PBMCs. V gene TRBV2 combines with J gene TRBJ1-2; 8 bases fit TRBD1. The receptor's source is a middle-aged man in good health and CMV-seronegative. This chain's CDR3 is CASSQGAQGGARGYTF. The CDR3 DNA follows: TGTGCCAGCAGTCAGGGGGCGCAAGGTGGAGCGCGTGGCTACACCTTC.